This T cell receptor (beta chain) derives from a study of CD8 T cells in Susac syndrome. Germline V CDR1 and CDR2: DFQATT, SNEGSKA (reference sequence). CDR3 length equals 15 residues. The V gene end was trimmed by 4 bases and the J gene end by 3 bases; junction bases not matched to a gene: 9. Random hexamers were used to reverse transcribe the RNA input (roughly 0.5 to 1 ug). TCRdb fed the immunoSEQ multiplex PCR reads into MiXCR, producing one record per CDR3 protein. The sample shows over 130,000 distinct CDR3 sequences, about 95% of them seen only once. Both CD4+ and CD8+ T cells were negatively isolated, and TEMRA cells underwent FACS enrichment.

The chain has TRBV20-1 and TRBJ1-5, with 7 bases aligning to TRBD1. Material for sequencing was CD4+ T cells from PBMCs. This clonotype was sampled from a human donor with multiple sclerosis. CDR3 amino acids: CSAIRGQSVNQPQHF. The DNA of the CDR3 is TGCAGTGCTATCCGGGGACAGAGCGTCAATCAGCCCCAGCATTTT.